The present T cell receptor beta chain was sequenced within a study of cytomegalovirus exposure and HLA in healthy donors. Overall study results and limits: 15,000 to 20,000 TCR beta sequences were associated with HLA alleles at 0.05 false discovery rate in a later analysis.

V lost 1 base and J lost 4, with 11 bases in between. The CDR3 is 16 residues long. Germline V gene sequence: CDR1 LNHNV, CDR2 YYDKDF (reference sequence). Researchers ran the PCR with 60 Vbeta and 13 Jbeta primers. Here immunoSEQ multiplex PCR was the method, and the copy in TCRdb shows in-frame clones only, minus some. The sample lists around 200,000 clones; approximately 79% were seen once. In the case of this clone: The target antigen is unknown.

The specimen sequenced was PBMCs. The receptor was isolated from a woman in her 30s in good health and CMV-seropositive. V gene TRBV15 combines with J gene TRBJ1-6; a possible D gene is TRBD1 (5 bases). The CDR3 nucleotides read TGTGCCACCAGCAGAGTTCAGGGCGGATATAATTCACCCCTCCACTTT. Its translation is CATSRVQGGYNSPLHF.